This T cell receptor (beta chain) was identified during a study of T-cell reconstitution after alpha-beta-depleted transplantation in children. Study outcomes and limitations: Once a year had passed after transplant, T-cell counts and diversity came mostly from newly produced T cells.

About this clonotype itself: Its cognate antigen is unknown.

From germline, CDR1 is SGHRS and CDR2 YFSETQ. This CDR3 is 14 amino acids long. Trimming pared 4 bases from V and 1 base from J, leaving 11 bases between. TCRbeta library construction was performed incorporating unique molecular identifiers. TCRdb reprocessed the PCR reads with MiXCR, giving one entry per CDR3 protein. Among hundreds of thousands of distinct CDR3 sequences, around 13% were seen once, and the ten largest hold 0.75% to 0.85%. The sequenced sample was PBMCs, obtained before TCRalphabeta/CD19-depleted stem cell transplant. The receptor's source is a girl aged 2 to 9 with congenital amegakaryocytic thrombocytopenia, due to receive a stem cell transplant. This chain links TRBV5-1 with TRBJ1-1; no definite D call. CDR3 sequence (DNA): TGCGCCAGCAGCCAGCAGATCGAGAACACTGAAGCTTTCTTT. This encodes CASSQQIENTEAFF.